The present T cell receptor beta chain was sequenced within a study of blood T cell repertoires in COVID-19. Turning to the study itself: Specimens from acute and convalescent COVID-19 originated in the United States, Italy and Spain. T cells, B-cell-depleted T cells, or PBMCs provided the cDNA or gDNA that served as material.

Germline V gene lookup returns CDR1 LNHDA and CDR2 SQIVND (reference sequence). The CDR3 sequence is 13 residues long. With 1 base removed from V and 3 bases from J, the gap between germline ends came to 4 bases. Per the original data handling: The assay estimated nucleated cells by amplifying reference gene primers. Method: immunoSEQ multiplex PCR; TCRdb's copy keeps in-frame clones and lacks some. D and trimming were read from the DNA, whereas the V and J calls and clone size are those reported in that table. This sample has approximately 74,000 clones, with just under 80% found just once. This receptor was obtained from a human donor in a cohort sampled during active COVID-19. The genes are TRBV19 and TRBJ1-5; D call uncertain. The material sequenced was peripheral blood. The CDR3: CASSIVHNQPQHF. CDR3 bases: TGTGCCAGTAGTATAGTACACAATCAGCCCCAGCATTTT.